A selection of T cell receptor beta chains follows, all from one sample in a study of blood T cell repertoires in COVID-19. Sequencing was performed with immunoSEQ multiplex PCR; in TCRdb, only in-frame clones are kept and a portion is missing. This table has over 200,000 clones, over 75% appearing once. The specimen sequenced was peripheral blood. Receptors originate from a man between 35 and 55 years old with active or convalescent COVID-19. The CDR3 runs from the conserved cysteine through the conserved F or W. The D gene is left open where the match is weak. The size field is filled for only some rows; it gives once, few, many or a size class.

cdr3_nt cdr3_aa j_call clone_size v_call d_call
TGTGCCACCAGTGATCCACGGAACGGAGCAGATACGCAGTATTTT CATSDPRNGADTQYF TRBJ2-3 NA TRBV24-1 NA
TGTGCCAGCAGTCCACGGGACAGGGTTGAAATGAACACTGAAGCTTTCTTT CASSPRDRVEMNTEAFF TRBJ1-1 once TRBV2 TRBD1
TGTGCCAGCTCAGATGGACAGGGGGCGTCCACAGATACGCAGTATTTT CASSDGQGASTDTQYF TRBJ2-3 NA TRBV18 TRBD1
TGCGCCAGCAGCCCGGGACAGGCCTCCTACAATGAGCAGTTCTTC CASSPGQASYNEQFF TRBJ2-1 NA TRBV5-1 TRBD1
TGTGCCAGCTCACCATCGGGACAGGGGGGTGAAAAACTGTTTTTT CASSPSGQGGEKLFF TRBJ1-4 few TRBV18 TRBD1
TGTGCCAGCAGTCTTACTCTAGCGAATGAGCAGTTCTTC CASSLTLANEQFF TRBJ2-1 NA TRBV6-5 NA
TGTGCCAGCAGCTTAGTAGGAGAGAGGCAGACCCAGTACTTC CASSLVGERQTQYF TRBJ2-5 NA TRBV7-6 NA
TGCGCCAGCAGTGATAGGGCGGGAGGGTCCTACGAGCAGTACTTC CASSDRAGGSYEQYF TRBJ2-7 NA TRBV10-1 TRBD2
TGTGCCAGCAGCCCAGGGGTTCTTAGCAATCAGCCCCAGCATTTT CASSPGVLSNQPQHF TRBJ1-5 NA TRBV7-9 NA
TGTGCCAGCAGTTACTCTATAAACAGGGAGGGCGACGAGCAGTACTTC CASSYSINREGDEQYF TRBJ2-7 NA TRBV6-5 NA
TGTGCCAGCAGTTGGGGAGGGGGAGCTAACTATGGCTACACCTTC CASSWGGGANYGYTF TRBJ1-2 once TRBV28 NA
TGTGCCAGCAGTTACAACAGGGATCAGCCCCAGCATTTT CASSYNRDQPQHF TRBJ1-5 NA TRBV6-5 NA
TGTGCCACCAGTGGAGACTATACGCAGTATTTT CATSGDYTQYF TRBJ2-3 NA TRBV24-1 NA
TGTGCCAGCTCACCCCTCCAGGGGGATAGCACAGATACGCAGTATTTT CASSPLQGDSTDTQYF TRBJ2-3 NA TRBV18 TRBD1
TGCGCCAGCAGCTTGATGGGGACAGGACAAGAGACCCAGTACTTC CASSLMGTGQETQYF TRBJ2-5 NA TRBV5-1 TRBD1
TGCGCCATACAGGGGGTTGGCGGGGAGCTGTTTTTT CAIQGVGGELFF TRBJ2-2 NA TRBV4-1 TRBD1
TGCGCCAGCAGCTTGGGGCAGATATACGAGCAGTACTTC CASSLGQIYEQYF TRBJ2-7 NA TRBV5-1 NA
TGTGCCAGCAGTTTTCCGACTGTCACAGGGCGCACTGAAGCTTTCTTT CASSFPTVTGRTEAFF TRBJ1-1 NA TRBV27 NA